This TCR beta chain was observed in a study of T-cell reconstitution after alpha-beta-depleted transplantation in children. Trimming shortened V by 5 bases and J by 10 bases, and 21 bases separated the two germline ends. The CDR3 length is 15 residues. This clonotype was detected only a few times. Using unique molecular identifiers, the investigators prepared the TCRbeta library. TCRdb reprocessed the PCR reads with MiXCR, giving one entry per CDR3 protein. This sample has a few hundred thousand distinct CDR3 sequences, with 10% found just once. This TCR derives from a human donor who donated a stem cell graft to a child with acute lymphoblastic leukemia. The chain links TRBV12-3 or TRBV12-4 to TRBJ2-1; D possibly corresponds to TRBD2 (6 bases). The specimen was PBMCs from the stem cell graft donor, collected from the stem cell graft. CDR3: CASSGREIGSWEQFF. Here the CDR3 DNA reads TGTGCCAGCAGTGGCCGGGAGATAGGCTCTTGGGAGCAGTTCTTC.